Presented here are 17 T cell receptor beta chains from one specimen sequenced in a study of blood T cell repertoires in COVID-19. Only in-frame clones appear in the TCRdb table, and some are missing; sequencing was by immunoSEQ multiplex PCR. The sample carries about 160,000 clones, around 86% recorded once. Sequenced: peripheral blood. Source of these receptors: a man in his 70s with acute or convalescent COVID-19.

This rearrangement joins TRBV28 to TRBJ2-4; D possibly corresponds to TRBD1 (6 bases). The CDR3 extends over 17 amino acids. V was clipped by 5 bases and J by 3 bases, with 20 bases between them. CDR1 and CDR2 from the germline V gene are MDHEN and SYDVKM. The CDR3 is CASSNLRRGNDKNIQYF. CDR3 coding DNA: TGTGCCAGCAGTAATTTGCGCAGGGGAAATGACAAAAACATTCAGTACTTC. Based on the CDR3 plus reference TRBV28 and TRBJ2-4, the full variable domain is DVKVTQSSRYLVKRTGEKVFLECVQDMDHENMFWYRQDPGLGLRLIYFSYDVKMKEKGDIPEGYSVSREKKERFSLILESASTNQTSMYLCASSNLRRGNDKNIQYFGAGTRLSVL.

The chain is built from TRBV19 and TRBJ1-4, with D perhaps matching TRBD1 (5 bases). There are 13 residues in the CDR3. V was clipped by 5 bases and J by 4 bases, with 8 bases between them. Germline values: CDR1 LNHDA, CDR2 SQIVND (reference sequence). CDR3 coding DNA: TGTGCCAGTAGTGGACAACTTAATGAAAAACTGTTTTTT. Its translation is CASSGQLNEKLFF. Looking up the rest from reference TRBV19 and TRBJ1-4 gives the full variable domain: DGGITQSPKYLFRKEGQNVTLSCEQNLNHDAMYWYRQDPGQGLRLIYYSQIVNDFQKGDIAEGYSVSREKKESFPLTVTSAQKNPTAFYLCASSGQLNEKLFFGSGTQLSVL.

The chain carries TRBV7-2 and TRBJ1-6, with D hard to call. The germline gives CDR1 SGHTA, CDR2 FQGNSA. Between the trimmed V and J ends, which lost 5 bases and 7 bases, there was a span of 12 bases. CDR3 length: 14 residues. CDR3 nucleotides: TGTGCCAGCAGCCCACAGTGGCGCAATTCACCCCTCCACTTT. It translates to CASSPQWRNSPLHF.

The chain joins TRBV7-2 to TRBJ1-4; 8 bases line up with TRBD1. The CDR3 sequence is 15 residues long. V gave up 5 bases and J gave up 5 bases; unmatched junction bases: 7. The V gene's germline CDR1 is SGHTA and CDR2 FQGNSA. This CDR3 is CASSAGQGSNEKLFF. Here the CDR3 DNA reads TGTGCCAGCAGCGCCGGACAGGGATCGAATGAAAAACTGTTTTTT.

The chain links TRBV7-6 to TRBJ2-7; D is perhaps TRBD1 (6 bases). Per the germline V gene, CDR1 is SGHVS and CDR2 is FNYEAQ. This CDR3 has 16 amino acids. Deletions cut 2 bases from V and 0 bases from J, with 14 bases between. CDR3 region: CASSLRQGSGSYEQYF. CDR3 DNA: TGTGCCAGCAGCTTAAGGCAGGGGTCTGGCTCCTACGAGCAGTACTTC.

The chain joins TRBV10-3 to TRBJ2-5; 7 bases map to TRBD1. V lost 1 base to trimming and J lost 3 bases; unmatched junction nucleotides: 2. There are 14 residues in the CDR3. From germline, CDR1 is ENHRY and CDR2 SYGVKD. The CDR3 spells CAISEWQGEETQYF. The CDR3 DNA reads as TGTGCCATCAGTGAGTGGCAGGGGGAAGAGACCCAGTACTTC.

The J gene is TRBJ2-3, the V gene TRBV5-6; 7 bases match TRBD1. Germline trimming cut 4 bases from V and 4 bases from J; bases unmatched to any gene: 12. Germline-derived CDR1 and CDR2 are SGHDT and YYEEEE. CDR3 length equals 16 residues. The CDR3 loop is CASSPTHRGRADTQYF. The CDR3 nucleotides read TGTGCCAGCAGCCCTACCCACAGGGGTCGGGCAGATACGCAGTATTTT. The whole variable domain, filled in from reference TRBV5-6 and TRBJ2-3, reads DAGVTQSPTHLIKTRGQQVTLRCSPKSGHDTVSWYQQALGQGPQFIFQYYEEEERQRGNFPDRFSGHQFPNYSSELNVNALLLGDSALYLCASSPTHRGRADTQYFGPGTRLTVL.

The chain recombines TRBV28 with TRBJ1-1; 7 nucleotides agree with TRBD1. V gave up 9 bases and J gave up 8 bases; unmatched junction bases: 12. The germline V gene encodes CDR1 MDHEN and CDR2 SYDVKM. This CDR3 has 13 residues. The CDR3 DNA is TGTGCCAGTAAACCCACAGGGGTGGAAGAAGCTTTCTTT. It translates to CASKPTGVEEAFF.

This sequence joins TRBV24-1 and TRBJ2-1, with TRBD1 matching over 7 bases. This CDR3 spans 15 amino acids. The germline V gene encodes CDR1 KGHDR and CDR2 SFDVKD. The V and J ends lost 2 bases and 4 bases, in that order; junction bases with no gene match: 4. The CDR3 sequence: CATSDSGQEYNEQFF. The DNA of the CDR3 is TGTGCCACCAGTGATTCAGGACAGGAGTACAATGAGCAGTTCTTC.

The J gene is TRBJ2-1, the V gene TRBV24-1; TRBD2 agrees at 15 bases. V was clipped by 3 bases and J by 7 bases; unmatched bases: 9. The CDR3 is 18 residues long. Per germline, CDR1 KGHDR and CDR2 SFDVKD. The CDR3 protein is CATSDPSGGTSGRNEQFF. In DNA form, the CDR3 reads TGTGCCACCAGTGATCCTTCTGGTGGGACTAGCGGGAGGAATGAGCAGTTCTTC.

This clone came up once. The CDR3 sequence is CATSRGQGTDTQYF. The CDR3 DNA is TGTGCCACCAGCAGGGGACAGGGGACAGATACGCAGTATTTT. The rearrangement joins TRBV15 to TRBJ2-3; 10 nucleotides agree with TRBD1. This CDR3 has 14 residues. V shed 3 bases, J shed 3 bases, and the junction held 0 bases outside the gene matches. Germline V gives CDR1 LNHNV, CDR2 YYDKDF (reference sequence).

The table lists this clone with a few counts. The chain recombines TRBV3-1 (or the pseudogene TRBV3-2) with TRBJ1-2; maybe TRBD1 (5 bases). The V and J ends lost 4 bases and 2 bases respectively, with 14 bases between them. Germline values: CDR1 LGHDT, CDR2 YNNKEL (reference sequence). The CDR3 sequence is 15 residues long. The CDR3 DNA follows: TGTGCCAGCAGCCTGTCCCTCCAGGGAAACTATGGCTACACCTTC. Its protein is CASSLSLQGNYGYTF.

With regard to this clone: At the DNA level, this CDR3 is encoded by other sequences in the same sample as well. The CDR3 is CASSVATGSSYNEQFF. CDR3 nucleotides: TGTGCCAGCAGCGTAGCTACCGGGAGCTCCTACAATGAGCAGTTCTTC. The V gene is TRBV9, the J gene TRBJ2-1; a weak D match, TRBD2 (6 bases). Germline-derived CDR1 and CDR2 are SGDLS and YYNGEE. Trimming took 0 bases from V and 0 from J, leaving 10 bases between them. This CDR3 is built from 16 residues. Together with reference TRBV9 and TRBJ2-1, the CDR3 gives the full variable domain: DSGVTQTPKHLITATGQRVTLRCSPRSGDLSVYWYQQSLDQGLQFLIQYYNGEERAKGNILERFSAQQFPDLHSELNLSSLELGDSALYFCASSVATGSSYNEQFFGPGTRLTVL.

The gene calls are TRBV28 and TRBJ2-3; 7 bases are a match to TRBD1. This CDR3 comprises 14 residues. Germline trimming cut 7 bases from V and 3 bases from J; bases unmatched to any gene: 7. The V gene's germline CDR1 is MDHEN and CDR2 SYDVKM. The CDR3: CASKDRVGTDTQYF. CDR3 nucleotide sequence: TGTGCCAGCAAAGACAGGGTGGGAACAGATACGCAGTATTTT.

This chain links TRBV6-1 with TRBJ2-1, with D tentatively TRBD2 (6 bases). Trimming pared 3 bases from V and 4 bases from J, leaving 7 bases between. There are 13 residues in the CDR3. Germline V lookup: CDR1 MNHNS, CDR2 SASEGT. The CDR3 here is CASSEGGYNEQFF. The CDR3 nucleotides read TGTGCCAGCAGTGAGGGGGGTTACAATGAGCAGTTCTTC.

The rearrangement links TRBV14 to TRBJ1-6, with D possibly being TRBD1 (5 bases). This CDR3 has 14 residues. The V gene's germline CDR1 is SGHDN and CDR2 FVKESK. V was pared by 4 bases and J by 3 bases, with 7 bases between. CDR3 nucleotide sequence: TGTGCCAGCAGCCGAGACAGCTATAATTCACCCCTCCACTTT. Amino acid sequence: CASSRDSYNSPLHF.

The chain carries TRBV6-4 and TRBJ2-2, with 7 bases aligning to TRBD1. V was pared by 6 bases and J by 5 bases, with 6 bases of the junction left unmatched. The CDR3 has 14 amino acids. Looked up from germline, CDR1 is MRHNA and CDR2 is SNTAGT. Here the CDR3 DNA reads TGTGCCAGCAGGAGACAGGGTGAAACCGGGGAGCTGTTTTTT. This gives the protein CASRRQGETGELFF.